Listed here are 17 T cell receptor beta chains from one sample, sequenced in a study of blood T cell repertoires in COVID-19. Profiled with immunoSEQ multiplex PCR; TCRdb holds only in-frame clones, not every one. The sample has over 250,000 clones; roughly 86% are singletons. Sequencing was done on a sample of PBMCs or T cells enriched from blood (not recorded which). These receptors all come from a woman in her 30s who had recovered from COVID-19.

The rearrangement uses TRBV6-1 and TRBJ2-2; 8 bases line up with TRBD1. Germline V gene data show CDR1 as MNHNS and CDR2 as SASEGT. V gave up 3 bases and J gave up 4 bases; unmatched junction bases: 10. The CDR3 contains 17 residues. The CDR3 region is CASSDPGQGSGTGELFF. The CDR3 DNA follows: TGTGCCAGCAGTGACCCCGGACAGGGCTCGGGCACCGGGGAGCTGTTTTTT.

The chain has TRBV28 and TRBJ2-7; 7 bases are shared with TRBD1. This CDR3 spans 15 amino acids. Trimming removed 6 bases from V and 2 bases from J; junction bases left unmatched: 10. The germline CDR1 and CDR2 sequences are MDHEN and SYDVKM. This CDR3 is CASRPRDSLTYEQYF. In DNA, the CDR3 is TGTGCCAGCAGACCGAGGGACAGCCTGACCTACGAGCAGTACTTC.

This clone appeared a few times. The chain links TRBV7-9 to TRBJ1-2, with D possibly being TRBD1 (6 bases). The CDR3 is made up of 14 amino acids. V shed 1 base and J shed 1 base, with 7 bases lying between them. Per the germline V gene, CDR1 is SEHNR and CDR2 is FQNEAQ (reference sequence). The CDR3 is CASSLGTVNYGYTF. The CDR3, as DNA: TGTGCCAGCAGCTTAGGGACAGTTAACTATGGCTACACCTTC.

The rearrangement links TRBV21-1 to TRBJ2-3; the D segment call TRBD2 is taken from the table without a DNA check. TRBV21-1 is a listed pseudogene. This CDR3 has 16 residues. CDR3 region: CASSNRLAGGTDTQYF. The CDR3 DNA reads as TGTGCCAGCAGCAATCGACTAGCGGGGGGCACAGATACGCAGTATTTT.

J is TRBJ2-1 and V is TRBV5-5, with TRBD2 matching 8 bases. The CDR3 runs to 16 residues. CDR1 is SGHKS and CDR2 is YYEKEE in the germline V gene (reference sequence). The V and J ends lost 0 bases and 6 bases, in that order; junction bases with no gene match: 8. The CDR3 DNA follows: TGTGCCAGCAGCTTGGGGACCGGGAGGGCTAGCAATGAGCAGTTCTTC. The encoded protein is CASSLGTGRASNEQFF. Combining the CDR3 with reference TRBV5-5 and TRBJ2-1 gives the whole variable domain DAGVTQSPTHLIKTRGQQVTLRCSPISGHKSVSWYQQVLGQGPQFIFQYYEKEERGRGNFPDRFSARQFPNYSSELNVNALLLGDSALYLCASSLGTGRASNEQFFGPGTRLTVL.

The chain uses TRBV7-9 and TRBJ1-6; TRBD1 matches at 9 bases. Trimming cost V 1 base and J 7 bases; bases outside gene matches: 2. This CDR3 contains 15 residues. Germline CDR1 is SEHNR and CDR2 is FQNEAQ (reference sequence). The CDR3 loop reads CASSLEGTGNSPLHF. Written as DNA, the CDR3 is TGTGCCAGCAGCTTAGAGGGGACAGGGAATTCACCCCTCCACTTT.

With regard to this clone: This sample also contains other DNA sequences that code for the same CDR3. This chain connects TRBV18 to TRBJ2-5, with 10 bases aligning to TRBD2. CDR3 length: 15 residues. V gave up 2 bases and J gave up 4 bases; unmatched junction bases: 4. Germline CDR1 and CDR2: KGHSH and LQKENI. This chain's CDR3 is CASSPGLAGVETQYF. DNA of the CDR3: TGTGCCAGCTCACCAGGGCTAGCGGGAGTAGAGACCCAGTACTTC. Based on the CDR3 plus reference TRBV18 and TRBJ2-5, the full variable domain is NAGVMQNPRHLVRRRGQEARLRCSPMKGHSHVYWYRQLPEEGLKFMVYLQKENIIDESGMPKERFSAEFPKEGPSILRIQQVVRGDSAAYFCASSPGLAGVETQYFGPGTRLLVL.

The rearrangement uses TRBV24-1 and TRBJ1-2; D not resolved. Between the trimmed V and J ends, which lost 0 bases and 2 bases, there was a span of 6 bases. CDR3 length: 14 residues. Germline V gene lookup returns CDR1 KGHDR and CDR2 SFDVKD. CDR3 nucleotides: TGTGCCACCAGTGATTTGTACAAAAACTATGGCTACACCTTC. Protein product: CATSDLYKNYGYTF.

The chain combines TRBV2 with TRBJ1-5; TRBD1 is a possible D gene (6 bases). V lost 5 bases and J lost 5, with 7 bases in between. The germline V gene encodes CDR1 SNHLY and CDR2 FYNNEI. This CDR3 has 12 amino acids. CDR3 amino acids: CASSSGDQPQHF. In nucleotides, the CDR3 is TGTGCCAGCAGTTCAGGGGATCAGCCCCAGCATTTT.

The chain links TRBV7-9 to TRBJ1-2; D gene unclear. The CDR3 extends over 14 amino acids. The V end lost 6 bases, the J end lost 4 bases, and 15 bases lay between the germline ends. The germline V gene has CDR1 SEHNR and CDR2 FQNEAQ (reference sequence). The CDR3 spells CASRGGQETYGYTF. CDR3 in DNA: TGTGCCAGCAGAGGAGGGCAAGAGACCTATGGCTACACCTTC.

The chain uses TRBV7-9 and TRBJ2-7; unclear D gene. Germline CDR1 SEHNR, CDR2 FQNEAQ (reference sequence). Trimming left V 6 bases short and J 0 bases short, with 9 bases between. This CDR3 has 13 amino acids. CDR3 region: CASSTDFSYEQYF. The CDR3 DNA follows: TGTGCCAGCAGTACAGATTTCTCCTACGAGCAGTACTTC. The full variable domain, in which reference TRBV7-9 and TRBJ2-7 provide the parts outside the CDR3, is DTGVSQNPRHKITKRGQNVTFRCDPISEHNRLYWYRQTLGQGPEFLTYFQNEAQLEKSRLLSDRFSAERPKGSFSTLEIQRTEQGDSAMYLCASSTDFSYEQYFGPGTRLTVT.

The V gene is TRBV5-6, the J gene TRBJ2-3, with 12 bases matching TRBD2. CDR3 length: 17 amino acids. Per germline, CDR1 SGHDT and CDR2 YYEEEE. V shed 1 base, J shed 4 bases, and the junction held 7 bases outside the gene matches. This chain's CDR3 is CASSLRLAGGLADTQYF. The CDR3 DNA is TGTGCCAGCAGCTTGAGGCTAGCGGGGGGGCTAGCAGATACGCAGTATTTT.

The chain combines TRBV2 with TRBJ1-1; no definite D call. The V gene lost 3 bases and the J gene lost 0 bases, with 11 bases spanning the gap. The CDR3 has 15 residues. Germline CDR1 and CDR2: SNHLY and FYNNEI. For the CDR3, the DNA is TGTGCCAGCAGTGACACACGACTCTTGAACACTGAAGCTTTCTTT. Protein sequence: CASSDTRLLNTEAFF.

The rearrangement links TRBV28 to TRBJ2-7; D possibly corresponds to TRBD1 (6 bases). Looked up from germline, CDR1 is MDHEN and CDR2 is SYDVKM. The V end was cut by 4 bases, the J end by 3 bases, with 16 bases between. The CDR3 length is 15 residues. The CDR3 nucleotides read TGTGCCAGCAGTTCGCCACAGGGTAGGGGCTACGAGCAGTACTTC. Translating gives CASSSPQGRGYEQYF.

This clone was seen only once. V gene TRBV4-3 combines with J gene TRBJ2-3, with 9 bases matching TRBD1. This CDR3 is 16 amino acids long. Germline assignment: CDR1 LGHNA and CDR2 YSLEER. After removal of 3 bases from V and 3 bases from J, the junction contained 7 bases not matched to a gene. The CDR3 nucleotides are TGCGCCAGCAGCCAGCGGACAGGGGTAAGGACAGATACGCAGTATTTT. Residues: CASSQRTGVRTDTQYF.

This chain uses TRBV7-2 with TRBJ1-2, with D tentatively TRBD1 (6 bases). CDR1 SGHTA and CDR2 FQGNSA come from the germline V gene. The V and J ends lost 1 base and 0 bases respectively, with 6 bases between them. This CDR3 is built from 14 residues. The CDR3 loop is CASSLGTANYGYTF. CDR3 nucleotide sequence: TGTGCCAGCAGCTTAGGGACAGCTAACTATGGCTACACCTTC.

CDR3 DNA sequence: TGTGCCAGCAGCTTTCTAGCGGGGGGGGCGGATACGCAGTATTTT. As protein: CASSFLAGGADTQYF. The chain is built from TRBV9 and TRBJ2-3, with 12 bases fitting TRBD2. The CDR3 extends over 15 amino acids. Germline-derived CDR1 and CDR2 are SGDLS and YYNGEE. V dropped 4 bases and J dropped 6; count of bases not matched to a gene: 6.